This T cell receptor (beta chain) was retrieved from a study of T cell repertoires in cytomegalovirus infection. Study context: Recently identified HLA-C-restricted CMV epitopes were used, and well-studied HLA-B-restricted CMV epitopes were used as well. A matching HLA type, together with CMV infection, was signaled by public TCR beta signatures.

As to this clonotype: Its antigen is as yet unknown.

Study-level results: Accumulated public TCR beta family frequency recognized individuals carrying CMV together with the relevant HLA. CMV-specific HLA-C-restricted TCR beta clonotypes dominated the ex vivo response.

TCRdb reprocessed the reads with MiXCR, giving one entry per CDR3 protein. The sample has roughly 700,000 distinct CDR3 sequences, roughly 36% seen once. Between the trimmed V and J ends, which lost 2 bases and 5 bases, there was a span of 12 bases. Germline values: CDR1 MNHNY, CDR2 SVGAGI (reference sequence). This CDR3 is 15 amino acids long. Sequences were derived from cultured PBMCs, sampled from culture after CMV antigen stimulation. The chain links TRBV6-6 to TRBJ1-4; TRBD1 might be the D (6 bases). The TCR comes from a human donor in good health (CMV status not recorded). Some clones in this sample may be carry-over from other donors' samples. CDR3 DNA sequence: TGTGCCAGCAGTTACGAAGGGGGGGTGAATGAAAAACTGTTTTTT. Amino acid sequence: CASSYEGGVNEKLFF.